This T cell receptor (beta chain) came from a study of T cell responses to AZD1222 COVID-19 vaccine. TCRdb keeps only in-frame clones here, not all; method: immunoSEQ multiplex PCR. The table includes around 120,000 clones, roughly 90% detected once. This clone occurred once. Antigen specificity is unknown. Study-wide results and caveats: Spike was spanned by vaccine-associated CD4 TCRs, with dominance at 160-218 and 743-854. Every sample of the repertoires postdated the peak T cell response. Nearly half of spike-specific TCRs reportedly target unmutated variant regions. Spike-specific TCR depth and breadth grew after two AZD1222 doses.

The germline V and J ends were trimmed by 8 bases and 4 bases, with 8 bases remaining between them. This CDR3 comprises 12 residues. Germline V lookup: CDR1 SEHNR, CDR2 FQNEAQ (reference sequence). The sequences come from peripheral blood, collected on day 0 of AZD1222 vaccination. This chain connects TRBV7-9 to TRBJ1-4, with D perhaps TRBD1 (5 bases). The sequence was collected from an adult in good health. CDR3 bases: TGTGCCAGCCTGCAGGGTAATGAAAAACTGTTTTTT. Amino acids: CASLQGNEKLFF.